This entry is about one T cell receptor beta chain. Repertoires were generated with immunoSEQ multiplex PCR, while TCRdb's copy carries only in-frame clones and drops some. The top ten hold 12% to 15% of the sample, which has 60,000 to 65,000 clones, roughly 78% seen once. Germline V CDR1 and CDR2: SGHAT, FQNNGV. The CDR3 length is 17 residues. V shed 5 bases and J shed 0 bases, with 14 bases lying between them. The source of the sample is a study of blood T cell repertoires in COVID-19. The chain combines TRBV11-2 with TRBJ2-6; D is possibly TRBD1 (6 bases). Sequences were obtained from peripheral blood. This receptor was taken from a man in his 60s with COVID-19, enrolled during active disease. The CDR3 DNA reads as TGTGCCAGCAGCCAGGACAGCTACTACTCTGGGGCCAACGTCCTGACTTTC. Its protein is CASSQDSYYSGANVLTF.